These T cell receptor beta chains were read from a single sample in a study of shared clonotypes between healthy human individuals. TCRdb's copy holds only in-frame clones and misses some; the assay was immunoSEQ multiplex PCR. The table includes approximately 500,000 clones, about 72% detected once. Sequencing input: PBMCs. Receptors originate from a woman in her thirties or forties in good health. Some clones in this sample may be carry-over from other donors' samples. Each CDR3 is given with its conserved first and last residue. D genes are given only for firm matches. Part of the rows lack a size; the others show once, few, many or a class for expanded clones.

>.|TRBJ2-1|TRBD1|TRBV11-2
TGTGCCAGCAGCTTTACATGGCAGGGGGTATACAATGAGCAGTTCTTC
CASSFTWQGVYNEQFF
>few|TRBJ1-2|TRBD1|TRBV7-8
TGTGCCAGCAGCCGGGGACAGGGCCGCTCTAACTATGGCTACACCTTC
CASSRGQGRSNYGYTF
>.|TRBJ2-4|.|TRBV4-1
TGCGCCAGCAGCCCCCAAGGGATGGTCAAAAACATTCAGTACTTC
CASSPQGMVKNIQYF
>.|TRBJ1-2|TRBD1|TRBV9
TGTGCCAGCAGCATAGGACAGGGTTGGGACTATGGCTACACCTTC
CASSIGQGWDYGYTF
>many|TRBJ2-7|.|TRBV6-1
TGTGCCAGCAGTCCCCGTCGTGGGGGCTCCTACGAGCAGTACTTC
CASSPRRGGSYEQYF
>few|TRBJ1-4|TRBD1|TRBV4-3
TGCGCCAGCAGCCGATCCGGGACAGGGGGTGAAAAACTGTTTTTT
CASSRSGTGGEKLFF
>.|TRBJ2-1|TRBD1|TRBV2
TGTGCCAGCAGTCCGCTTAAGGGGGCTTTGAATGAGCAGTTCTTC
CASSPLKGALNEQFF
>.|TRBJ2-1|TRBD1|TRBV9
TGTGCCAGCAGCGAAGCCGGGACAGGGTACAATGAGCAGTTCTTC
CASSEAGTGYNEQFF
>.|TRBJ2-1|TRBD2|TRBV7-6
TGTGCCAGCAGCCCCGGGACTAGCGGGAGGGCCCTCGGGAATGAGCAGTTCTTC
CASSPGTSGRALGNEQFF
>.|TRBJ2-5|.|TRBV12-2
TGTGCAAGTCGCTTAGCGGGGACAGGGAACAAAAATGCCCAGTACTTC
CASRLAGTGNKNAQYF
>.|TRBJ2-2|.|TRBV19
TGTGCCAGTAGTATTAGCGGTACGGTTACCGGGGAGCTGTTTTTT
CASSISGTVTGELFF
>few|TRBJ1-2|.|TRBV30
TGTGCCTGGAGTGAATCGACGACAGCGCTTATCTATGGCTACACCTTC
CAWSESTTALIYGYTF
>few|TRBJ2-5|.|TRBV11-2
TGTGCCAGCAGCTTTTCCCCTCCAGAGACCCAGTACTTC
CASSFSPPETQYF
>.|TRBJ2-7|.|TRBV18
TGTGCCAGCTCACAAGGATACAGGGTTGGGTACGAGCAGTACTTC
CASSQGYRVGYEQYF
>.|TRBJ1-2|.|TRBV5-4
TGTGCCAGCCCTGACGCCGCATTGGGTACGGGCTACACCTTC
CASPDAALGTGYTF
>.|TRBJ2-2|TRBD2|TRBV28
TGTGCCAGCAGTCCCCGACTAGCGGGATCGAACACCGGGGAGCTGTTTTTT
CASSPRLAGSNTGELFF
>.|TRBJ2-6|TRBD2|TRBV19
TGTGCCAGTAGTATGGTAGCGGGGGGCTCTGGGGCCAACGTCCTGACTTTC
CASSMVAGGSGANVLTF
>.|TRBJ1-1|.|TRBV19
TGTGCCAGTAGTATTGGTGCGGCCCTGAGGACTGAAGCTTTCTTT
CASSIGAALRTEAFF
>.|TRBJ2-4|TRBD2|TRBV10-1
TGCGCCAGCAGTGAGTCGGGGGGGGGAGCCAAAAACATTCAGTACTTC
CASSESGGGAKNIQYF
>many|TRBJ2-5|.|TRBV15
TGTGCCACCAGCAGAGATCCCCTGGGCGCAGAGACCCAGTACTTC
CATSRDPLGAETQYF
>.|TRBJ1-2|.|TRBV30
TGTGCCTGGAGTAACGGAAATAACTATGGCTACACCTTC
CAWSNGNNYGYTF
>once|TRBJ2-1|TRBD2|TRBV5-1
TGCGCCAGCAGCTTGGCTCCTAGCGGGAGGTACAATGAGCAGTTCTTC
CASSLAPSGRYNEQFF
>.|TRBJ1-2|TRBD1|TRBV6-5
TGTGCCAGCAGAACAGGGGGCTTGGGCTATGGCTACACCTTC
CASRTGGLGYGYTF
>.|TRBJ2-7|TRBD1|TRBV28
TGTGCCAGCACCTCCGAGGGGACAGGGACCTACGAGCAGTACTTC
CASTSEGTGTYEQYF